This T cell receptor (beta chain) stems from a study of control samples from healthy donors and cancer patients. Generated by immunoSEQ multiplex PCR, the TCRdb table keeps only in-frame clones and is missing some. The top ten clones hold more than 2% of a sample with approximately 90,000 clones, more than 75% of them seen once. V was pared by 5 bases and J by 5 bases, with 7 bases between. There are 11 residues in the CDR3. CDR1 and CDR2 from the germline V gene are SGHTA and FQGNSA. Sequencing was carried out using blood. This sequence joins TRBV7-2 and TRBJ2-7; D is uncertain. The TCR comes from a middle-aged woman in good health. CDR3 loop: CASSLIHEQYF. CDR3 nucleotide sequence: TGTGCCAGCAGCCTCATTCACGAGCAGTACTTC. The full variable domain, its missing parts supplied by reference TRBV7-2 and TRBJ2-7, is GAGVSQSPSNKVTEKGKDVELRCDPISGHTALYWYRQSLGQGLEFLIYFQGNSAPDKSGLPSDRFSAERTGGSVSTLTIQRTQQEDSAVYLCASSLIHEQYFGPGTRLTVT.